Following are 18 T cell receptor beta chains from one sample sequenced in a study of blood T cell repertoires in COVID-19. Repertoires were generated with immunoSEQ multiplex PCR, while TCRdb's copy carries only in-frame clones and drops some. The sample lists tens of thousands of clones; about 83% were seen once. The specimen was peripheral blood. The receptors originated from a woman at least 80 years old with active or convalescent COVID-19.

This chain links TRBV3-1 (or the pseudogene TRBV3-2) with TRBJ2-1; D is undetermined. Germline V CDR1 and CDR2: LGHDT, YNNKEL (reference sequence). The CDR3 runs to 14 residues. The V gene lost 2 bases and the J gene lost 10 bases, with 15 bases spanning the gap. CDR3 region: CASSQQRLSREQFF. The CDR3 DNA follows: TGTGCCAGCAGCCAACAACGGTTGTCGAGAGAGCAGTTCTTC.

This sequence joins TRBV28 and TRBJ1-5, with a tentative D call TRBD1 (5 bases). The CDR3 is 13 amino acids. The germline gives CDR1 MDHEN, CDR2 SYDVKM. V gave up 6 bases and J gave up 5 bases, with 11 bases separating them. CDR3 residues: CASSSGPYQPQHF. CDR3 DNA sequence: TGTGCCAGCAGCTCAGGGCCCTATCAGCCCCAGCATTTT.

Here the CDR3 reads CASITGGRGTEAFF. The CDR3 nucleotides are TGTGCCAGCATTACGGGGGGCAGGGGCACTGAAGCTTTCTTT. The rearrangement links TRBV2 to TRBJ1-1, with D possibly being TRBD1 (6 bases). CDR1 SNHLY and CDR2 FYNNEI come from the germline V gene. V shed 7 bases and J shed 4 bases, with 16 bases lying between them. This CDR3 region has 14 residues. Full variable domain (missing parts from reference TRBV2 and TRBJ1-1): EPEVTQTPSHQVTQMGQEVILRCVPISNHLYFYWYRQILGQKVEFLVSFYNNEISEKSEIFDDQFSVERPDGSNFTLKIRSTKLEDSAMYFCASITGGRGTEAFFGQGTRLTVV.

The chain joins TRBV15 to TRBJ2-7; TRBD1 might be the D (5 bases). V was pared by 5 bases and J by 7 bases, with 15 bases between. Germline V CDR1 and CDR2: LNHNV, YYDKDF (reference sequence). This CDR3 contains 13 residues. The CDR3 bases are TGTGCCACCAGCGCAGGGTTTGTACGGGAGCAGTACTTC. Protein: CATSAGFVREQYF.

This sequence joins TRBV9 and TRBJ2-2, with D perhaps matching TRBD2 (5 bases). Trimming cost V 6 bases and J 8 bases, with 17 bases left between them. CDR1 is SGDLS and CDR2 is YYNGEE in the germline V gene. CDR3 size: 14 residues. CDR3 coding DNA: TGTGCCAGCAACCCGGGATTTGGTGGTGGGGAGCTGTTTTTT. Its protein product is CASNPGFGGGELFF. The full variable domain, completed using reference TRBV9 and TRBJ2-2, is DSGVTQTPKHLITATGQRVTLRCSPRSGDLSVYWYQQSLDQGLQFLIQYYNGEERAKGNILERFSAQQFPDLHSELNLSSLELGDSALYFCASNPGFGGGELFFGEGSRLTVL.

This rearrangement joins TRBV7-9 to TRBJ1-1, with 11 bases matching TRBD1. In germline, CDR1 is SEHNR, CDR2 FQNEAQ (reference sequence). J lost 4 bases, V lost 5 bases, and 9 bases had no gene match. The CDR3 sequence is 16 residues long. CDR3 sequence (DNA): TGTGCCAGCAGCCAAGGACAGGGGGCCCCGTCCACTGAAGCTTTCTTT. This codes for CASSQGQGAPSTEAFF.

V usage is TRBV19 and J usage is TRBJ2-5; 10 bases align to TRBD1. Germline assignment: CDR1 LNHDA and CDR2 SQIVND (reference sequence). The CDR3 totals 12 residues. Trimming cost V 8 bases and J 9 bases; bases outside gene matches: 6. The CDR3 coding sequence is TGTGCCAGTGGACAGGGGGTAGGGTCCCAGTACTTC. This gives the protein CASGQGVGSQYF.

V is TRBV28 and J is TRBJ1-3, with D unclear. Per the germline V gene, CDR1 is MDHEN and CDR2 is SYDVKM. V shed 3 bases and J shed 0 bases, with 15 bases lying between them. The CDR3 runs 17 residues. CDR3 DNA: TGTGCCAGCAGTTTTGGTTTTCGGACTCTCTCTGGAAACACCATATATTTT. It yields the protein CASSFGFRTLSGNTIYF. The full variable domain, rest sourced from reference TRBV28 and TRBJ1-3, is DVKVTQSSRYLVKRTGEKVFLECVQDMDHENMFWYRQDPGLGLRLIYFSYDVKMKEKGDIPEGYSVSREKKERFSLILESASTNQTSMYLCASSFGFRTLSGNTIYFGEGSWLTVV.

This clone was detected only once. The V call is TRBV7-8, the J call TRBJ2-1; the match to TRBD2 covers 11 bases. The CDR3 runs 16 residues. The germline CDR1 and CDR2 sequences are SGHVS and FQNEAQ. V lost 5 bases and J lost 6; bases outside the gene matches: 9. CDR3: CASSQKLAGDPNEQFF. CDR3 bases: TGTGCCAGCAGCCAAAAACTAGCGGGGGACCCCAATGAGCAGTTCTTC.

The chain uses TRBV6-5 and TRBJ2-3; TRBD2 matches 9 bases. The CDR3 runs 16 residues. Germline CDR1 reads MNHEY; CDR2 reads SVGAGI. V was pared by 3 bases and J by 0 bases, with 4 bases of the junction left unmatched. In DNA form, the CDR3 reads TGTGCCAGCAGTTATGTAGCGGGGGCAAGCACAGATACGCAGTATTTT. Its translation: CASSYVAGASTDTQYF.

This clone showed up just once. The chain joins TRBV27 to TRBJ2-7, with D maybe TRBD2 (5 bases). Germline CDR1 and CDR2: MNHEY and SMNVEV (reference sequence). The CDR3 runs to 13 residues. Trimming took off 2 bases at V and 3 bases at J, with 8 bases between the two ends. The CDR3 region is CASSLNGNYEQYF. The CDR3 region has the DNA TGTGCCAGCAGTTTAAACGGGAACTACGAGCAGTACTTC.

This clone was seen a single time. This CDR3 is CASSLTRAGSSYEQYF. CDR3 bases: TGTGCCAGCAGCCTTACTCGAGCGGGCTCCTCCTACGAGCAGTACTTC. The chain employs TRBV28 and TRBJ2-7; a weak D match, TRBD2 (6 bases). The germline V gene has CDR1 MDHEN and CDR2 SYDVKM. CDR3 length: 16 residues. Trimming stripped 6 bases from V and 0 bases from J, with 18 bases between.

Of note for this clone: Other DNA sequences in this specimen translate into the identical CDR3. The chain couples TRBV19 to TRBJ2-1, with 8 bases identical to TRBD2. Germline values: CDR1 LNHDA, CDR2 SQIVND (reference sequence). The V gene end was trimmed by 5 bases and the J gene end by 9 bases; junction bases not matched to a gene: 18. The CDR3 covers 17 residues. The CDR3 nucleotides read TGTGCCAGTAGTCCCGGGGGGGGGAGGACTGGGAGGGGTGAGCAGTTCTTC. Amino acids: CASSPGGGRTGRGEQFF.

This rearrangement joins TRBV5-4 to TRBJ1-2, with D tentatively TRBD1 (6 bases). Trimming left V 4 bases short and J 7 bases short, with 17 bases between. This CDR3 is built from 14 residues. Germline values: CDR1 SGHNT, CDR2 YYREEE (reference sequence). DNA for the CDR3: TGTGCCAGCAGCAGGGCAGGACAGTCTTTTGGCTACACCTTC. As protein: CASSRAGQSFGYTF.

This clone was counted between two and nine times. The CDR3 sequence: CASSRPTGLENYGYTF. CDR3 coding DNA: TGTGCCAGCAGTCGCCCGACGGGACTAGAAAACTATGGCTACACCTTC. The chain uses TRBV6-2 or TRBV6-3 and TRBJ1-2; D is possibly TRBD1 (5 bases). The germline CDR1 and CDR2 sequences are MNHEY and SVGEGT. Trimming took off 5 bases at V and 2 bases at J, with 18 bases between the two ends. The CDR3 is made up of 16 amino acids.

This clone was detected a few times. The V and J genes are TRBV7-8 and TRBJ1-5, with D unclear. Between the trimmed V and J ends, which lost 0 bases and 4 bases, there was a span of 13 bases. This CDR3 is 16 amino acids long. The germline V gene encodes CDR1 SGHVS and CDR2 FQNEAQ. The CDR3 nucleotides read TGTGCCAGCAGCTTAGCGAGGGCCCCGGGAAATCAGCCCCAGCATTTT. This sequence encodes CASSLARAPGNQPQHF.

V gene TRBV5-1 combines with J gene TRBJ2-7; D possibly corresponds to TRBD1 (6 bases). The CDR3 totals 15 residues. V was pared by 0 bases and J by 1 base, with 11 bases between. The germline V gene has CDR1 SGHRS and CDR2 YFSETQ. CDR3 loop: CASSLVSGQSYEQYF. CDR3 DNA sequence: TGCGCCAGCAGCTTGGTTTCGGGACAATCCTACGAGCAGTACTTC. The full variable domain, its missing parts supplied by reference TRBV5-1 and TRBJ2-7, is KAGVTQTPRYLIKTRGQQVTLSCSPISGHRSVSWYQQTPGQGLQFLFEYFSETQRNKGNFPGRFSGRQFSNSRSEMNVSTLELGDSALYLCASSLVSGQSYEQYFGPGTRLTVT.

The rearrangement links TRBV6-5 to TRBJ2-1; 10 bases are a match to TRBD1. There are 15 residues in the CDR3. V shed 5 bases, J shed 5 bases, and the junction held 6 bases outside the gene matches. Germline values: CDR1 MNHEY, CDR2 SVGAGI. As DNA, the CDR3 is TGTGCCAGCAGTCTCCGGGACAGGGGCCACAATGAGCAGTTCTTC. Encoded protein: CASSLRDRGHNEQFF.